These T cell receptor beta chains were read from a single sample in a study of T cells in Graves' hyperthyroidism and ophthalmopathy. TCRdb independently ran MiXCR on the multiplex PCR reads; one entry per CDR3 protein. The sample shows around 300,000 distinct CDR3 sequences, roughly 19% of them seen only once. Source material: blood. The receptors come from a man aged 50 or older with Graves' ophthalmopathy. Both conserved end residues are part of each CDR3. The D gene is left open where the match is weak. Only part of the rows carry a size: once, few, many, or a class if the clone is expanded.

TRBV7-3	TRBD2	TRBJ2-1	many	CASSLNSGRVNEQFF	TGTGCCAGCAGCTTAAATAGCGGGAGAGTTAATGAGCAGTTCTTC
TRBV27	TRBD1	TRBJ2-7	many	CASRPQGRYYEQYF	TGTGCCAGCAGACCACAGGGGCGCTACTACGAGCAGTACTTC
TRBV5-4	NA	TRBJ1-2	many	CASSLSGANYGYTF	TGTGCCAGCAGTTTAAGCGGAGCTAACTATGGCTACACCTTC
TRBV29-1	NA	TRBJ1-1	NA	CSVEPRGGSTEAFF	TGCAGCGTTGAACCTCGGGGGGGTTCGACTGAAGCTTTCTTT
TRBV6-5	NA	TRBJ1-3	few	CASSSTSQLGNTIYF	TGTGCCAGCAGTTCTACCTCACAGCTCGGAAACACCATATATTTT
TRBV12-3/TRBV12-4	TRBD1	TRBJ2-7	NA	CASSSTGTASYEQYF	TGTGCCAGCAGTTCAACCGGGACAGCCAGCTACGAGCAGTACTTC
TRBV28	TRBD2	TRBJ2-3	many	CASSETGGLSTDTQYF	TGTGCCAGCAGTGAAACCGGGGGGTTGAGCACAGATACGCAGTATTTT
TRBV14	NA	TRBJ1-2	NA	CASSQGPGTSYGYTF	TGTGCCAGCAGCCAAGGTCCCGGAACAAGCTATGGCTACACCTTC
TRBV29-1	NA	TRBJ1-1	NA	CSAPSGGTEAFF	TGCAGCGCCCCATCGGGGGGCACTGAAGCTTTCTTT
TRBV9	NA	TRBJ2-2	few	CASSVAREPTGELFF	TGTGCCAGCAGCGTAGCCCGGGAGCCTACCGGGGAGCTGTTTTTT
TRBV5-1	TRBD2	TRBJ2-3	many	CASSSIAGGGSTDTQYF	TGCGCCAGCAGCTCTATAGCGGGAGGAGGCTCCACAGATACGCAGTATTTT
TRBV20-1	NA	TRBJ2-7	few	CSAYTPDSSAYEQYF	TGCAGTGCTTACACACCGGACTCGTCAGCCTACGAGCAGTACTTC
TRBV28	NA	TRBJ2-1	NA	CASSSSYRGVLVRNEQFF	TGTGCCAGCAGTTCAAGCTATAGAGGGGTACTAGTGCGCAATGAGCAGTTCTTC
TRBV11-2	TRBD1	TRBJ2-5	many	CASRTPGTGQETQYF	TGTGCCAGCAGGACCCCTGGGACAGGCCAAGAGACCCAGTACTTC
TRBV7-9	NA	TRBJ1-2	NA	CASSSETPEHGYTF	TGTGCCAGCAGCTCCGAGACACCTGAGCATGGCTACACCTTC
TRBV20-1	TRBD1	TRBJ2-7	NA	CSAPTGTGGSLSSYEQYF	TGCAGTGCCCCGACGGGGACAGGGGGCAGCCTGAGCTCCTACGAGCAGTACTTC
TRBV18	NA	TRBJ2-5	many	CASSPSVETQYF	TGTGCCAGCTCACCATCGGTAGAGACCCAGTACTTC
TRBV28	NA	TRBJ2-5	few	CASSLLAGDGETQYF	TGTGCCAGCAGTTTATTGGCCGGGGATGGGGAGACCCAGTACTTC
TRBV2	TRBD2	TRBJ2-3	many	CARGGSGREDTQYF	TGTGCCAGAGGGGGGAGCGGGAGGGAAGATACGCAGTATTTT
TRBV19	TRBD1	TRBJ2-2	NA	CASSIKGAGTGELFF	TGTGCCAGTAGTATAAAGGGGGCAGGAACCGGGGAGCTGTTTTTT
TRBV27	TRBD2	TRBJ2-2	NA	CASSLTSGNQGELFF	TGTGCCAGCAGTTTGACTAGCGGGAACCAAGGGGAGCTGTTTTTT
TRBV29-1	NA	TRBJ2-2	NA	CSAKPGTNTGELFF	TGCAGCGCTAAGCCGGGAACGAACACCGGGGAGCTGTTTTTT
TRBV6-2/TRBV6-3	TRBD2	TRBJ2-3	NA	CASSSQAGITDTQYF	TGTGCCAGCAGCTCCCAAGCGGGGATCACAGATACGCAGTATTTT
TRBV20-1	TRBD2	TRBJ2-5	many	CSAREEGTSGRVQETQYF	TGCAGTGCTCGGGAGGAGGGGACTAGCGGGAGGGTACAAGAGACCCAGTACTTC
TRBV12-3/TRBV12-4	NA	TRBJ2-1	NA	CASSAPGLSGDEQFF	TGTGCCAGCAGTGCCCCGGGACTCTCCGGGGATGAGCAGTTCTTC